Shown below are 11 T cell receptor beta chains from a single sample sequenced in a study of siplizumab effects on memory and regulatory T cells. Method: immunoSEQ multiplex PCR; TCRdb's copy keeps in-frame clones and lacks some. The sample has 90,000 to 140,000 clones, about 93% seen once; the top ten hold around 0.32%. Input material: CD4+ T cells sorted from blood. The receptors were gathered from a human donor in good health.

The J gene is TRBJ2-3, the V gene TRBV20-1; 7 bases fit TRBD1. This CDR3 has 11 amino acids. Germline CDR1 reads DFQATT; CDR2 reads SNEGSKA (reference sequence). CDR3 nucleotides: TGCAGCGATAGAGGGGGCCTTACGCAGTATTTT. Its translation: CSDRGGLTQYF.

The chain has TRBV27 and TRBJ1-2; 9 bases align to TRBD1. Germline-derived CDR1 and CDR2 are MNHEY and SMNVEV (reference sequence). The CDR3 consists of 16 residues. J gave up 2 bases and V 2 bases, and 6 bases lay outside the gene matches. Here the CDR3 DNA reads TGTGCCAGCAGTTTAGTGGGACAGGGAAAAAACTATGGCTACACCTTC. Its protein product is CASSLVGQGKNYGYTF.

V is TRBV5-4 and J is TRBJ2-5; no clear D gene. The closer fit of TRBJ2-7 to the DNA end suggests the J call may be wrong. There are 12 residues in the CDR3. The germline V gene encodes CDR1 SGHNT and CDR2 YYREEE (reference sequence). The CDR3 loop reads CASSFFGYEQYF. DNA for the CDR3: TGTGCCAGCAGCTTCTTCGGGTACGAGCAGTACTTC.

This chain uses TRBV6-5 with TRBJ1-1, with 7 nucleotides matching TRBD1. CDR3 size: 12 residues. J lost 4 bases, V lost 6 bases, and 2 bases had no gene match. Per germline, CDR1 MNHEY and CDR2 SVGAGI. CDR3 sequence (DNA): TGTGCCAGCAGACAGGGGACCACTGAAGCTTTCTTT. Its translation: CASRQGTTEAFF.

V gene TRBV2 combines with J gene TRBJ1-3; TRBD1 agrees at 8 bases. The CDR3 extends over 15 amino acids. With V trimmed by 6 bases and J by 0 bases, 4 bases remained unmatched. From germline, CDR1 is SNHLY and CDR2 FYNNEI. DNA for the CDR3: TGTGCCAGCAGCGACGGGACAGGCTCTGGAAACACCATATATTTT. Amino acid sequence: CASSDGTGSGNTIYF.

This chain links TRBV5-1 with TRBJ2-1, with 7 bases aligning to TRBD1. V was pared by 8 bases and J by 4 bases, with 9 bases of the junction left unmatched. CDR1 is SGHRS, CDR2 YFSETQ, per germline. The length of the CDR3 is 14 residues. CDR3 nucleotide sequence: TGCGCCAGTTCCAGACAGGGAGTTTACAATGAGCAGTTCTTC. Amino acids: CASSRQGVYNEQFF. The whole variable domain, remainder taken from reference TRBV5-1 and TRBJ2-1, is KAGVTQTPRYLIKTRGQQVTLSCSPISGHRSVSWYQQTPGQGLQFLFEYFSETQRNKGNFPGRFSGRQFSNSRSEMNVSTLELGDSALYLCASSRQGVYNEQFFGPGTRLTVL.

The chain's CDR3 is CATSSPRGGGTEAFF. The CDR3 coding sequence is TGTGCCACCAGCAGCCCCAGGGGCGGAGGCACTGAAGCTTTCTTT. The chain is built from TRBV15 and TRBJ1-1; a weak D match, TRBD1 (6 bases). V dropped 3 bases and J dropped 4 bases, with 15 bases sitting between them. CDR3 length equals 15 residues. Germline CDR1 is LNHNV and CDR2 is YYDKDF (reference sequence). The full variable domain, in which reference TRBV15 and TRBJ1-1 provide the parts outside the CDR3, is DAMVIQNPRYQVTQFGKPVTLSCSQTLNHNVMYWYQQKSSQAPKLLFHYYDKDFNNEADTPDNFQSRRPNTSFCFLDIRSPGLGDTAMYLCATSSPRGGGTEAFFGQGTRLTVV.

The chain uses TRBV2 and TRBJ1-5, with D perhaps TRBD1 (6 bases). CDR3 size: 14 residues. Per the germline V gene, CDR1 is SNHLY and CDR2 is FYNNEI. Between the trimmed V and J ends, which lost 4 bases and 7 bases, there was a span of 14 bases. The CDR3, as DNA: TGTGCCAGCAGTGTTTCGGGGGCAGGGCAGCCCCAGCATTTT. It is translated as CASSVSGAGQPQHF.

The rearrangement uses TRBV9 and TRBJ2-2, with a tentative D call TRBD2 (6 bases). V gave up 4 bases and J gave up 6 bases, with 19 bases separating them. CDR1 is SGDLS, CDR2 YYNGEE, per germline. The CDR3 runs to 16 residues. The CDR3 sequence is CASSPSEGVQAGELFF. CDR3 in DNA: TGTGCCAGCAGCCCCTCGGAGGGAGTTCAGGCCGGGGAGCTGTTTTTT.

The CDR3 sequence: CASSLARDISSYEQYF. CDR3 sequence (DNA): TGTGCCAGCAGCTTAGCCCGGGACATTAGCTCCTACGAGCAGTACTTC. The chain uses TRBV7-8 and TRBJ2-7; the D gene is possibly TRBD1 (6 bases). V was cut by 0 bases and J by 0 bases, with 12 bases left in between. The CDR3 totals 16 residues. The germline V gene encodes CDR1 SGHVS and CDR2 FQNEAQ.

The rearrangement links TRBV7-9 to TRBJ2-7; tentatively, D is TRBD1 (6 bases). CDR1 SEHNR and CDR2 FQNEAQ come from the germline V gene (reference sequence). V was shortened by 5 bases and J by 5 bases, with 13 bases between the two germline ends. This CDR3 has 13 amino acids. CDR3 amino acids: CASSTINRDEQYF. DNA of the CDR3: TGTGCCAGCAGCACGATAAACAGGGACGAGCAGTACTTC.